This TCR beta chain came from a study of PD-L1 blockade in urothelial cancer. Looking at the study overall: Prior exposure to chemotherapy in patients amounted to 0 to 3 regimens received. Specimens of blood held a median count of 141,255 T cells.

CDR1 SNHLY and CDR2 FYNNEI come from the germline V gene. The J segment lost 1 base and the V segment lost 4 bases, leaving 2 bases of the junction unmatched. The CDR3 length is 14 residues. The time point was: pretreatment peripheral blood. This clone was found once. Libraries were prepared by immunoSEQ multiplex PCR; TCRdb keeps only in-frame clonotypes and omits some of them. The sample holds 87,000 or so clones, roughly 84% seen once. The specimen comprised PBMCs, sampled around atezolizumab (anti-PD-L1) treatment. The receptor's source is a man between 60 and 75 years old with urothelial cancer. V usage is TRBV2 and J usage is TRBJ2-3, with 7 bases lining up with TRBD2. The CDR3 DNA sequence: TGTGCCAGCAGTGGGACTAGTGGCACAGATACGCAGTATTTT. Amino acid sequence: CASSGTSGTDTQYF. The full variable domain, completed using reference TRBV2 and TRBJ2-3, is EPEVTQTPSHQVTQMGQEVILRCVPISNHLYFYWYRQILGQKVEFLVSFYNNEISEKSEIFDDQFSVERPDGSNFTLKIRSTKLEDSAMYFCASSGTSGTDTQYFGPGTRLTVL.